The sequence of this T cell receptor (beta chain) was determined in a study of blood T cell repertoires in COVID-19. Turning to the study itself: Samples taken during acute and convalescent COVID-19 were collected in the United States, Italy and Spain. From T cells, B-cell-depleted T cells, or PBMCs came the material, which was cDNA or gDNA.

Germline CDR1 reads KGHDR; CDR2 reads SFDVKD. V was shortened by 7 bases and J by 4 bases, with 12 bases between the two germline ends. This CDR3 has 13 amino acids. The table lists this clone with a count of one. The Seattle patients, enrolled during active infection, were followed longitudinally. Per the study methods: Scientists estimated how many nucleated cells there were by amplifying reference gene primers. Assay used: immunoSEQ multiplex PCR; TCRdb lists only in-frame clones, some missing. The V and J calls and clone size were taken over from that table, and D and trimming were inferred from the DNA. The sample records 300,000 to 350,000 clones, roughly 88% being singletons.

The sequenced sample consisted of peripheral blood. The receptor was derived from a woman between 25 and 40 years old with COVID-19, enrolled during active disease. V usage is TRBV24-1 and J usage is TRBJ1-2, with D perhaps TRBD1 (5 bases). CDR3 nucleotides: TGTGCCACCAGCCCCGGGACTCCCTATGGCTACACCTTC. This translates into CATSPGTPYGYTF.